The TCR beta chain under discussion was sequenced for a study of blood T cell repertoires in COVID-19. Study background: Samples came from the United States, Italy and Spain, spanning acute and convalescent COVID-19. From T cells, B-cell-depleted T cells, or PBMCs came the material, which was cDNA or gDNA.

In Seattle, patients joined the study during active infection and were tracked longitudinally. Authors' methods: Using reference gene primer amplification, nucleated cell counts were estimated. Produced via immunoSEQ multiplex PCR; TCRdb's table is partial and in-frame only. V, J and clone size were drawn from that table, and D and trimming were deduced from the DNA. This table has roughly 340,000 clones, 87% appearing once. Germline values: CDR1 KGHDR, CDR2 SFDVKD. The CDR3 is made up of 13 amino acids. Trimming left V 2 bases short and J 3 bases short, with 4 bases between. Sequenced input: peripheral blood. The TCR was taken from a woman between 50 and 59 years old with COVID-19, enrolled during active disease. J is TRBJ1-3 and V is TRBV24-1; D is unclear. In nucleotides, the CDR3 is TGTGCCACCAGTGATTCAAATGGAAACACCATATATTTT. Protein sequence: CATSDSNGNTIYF.